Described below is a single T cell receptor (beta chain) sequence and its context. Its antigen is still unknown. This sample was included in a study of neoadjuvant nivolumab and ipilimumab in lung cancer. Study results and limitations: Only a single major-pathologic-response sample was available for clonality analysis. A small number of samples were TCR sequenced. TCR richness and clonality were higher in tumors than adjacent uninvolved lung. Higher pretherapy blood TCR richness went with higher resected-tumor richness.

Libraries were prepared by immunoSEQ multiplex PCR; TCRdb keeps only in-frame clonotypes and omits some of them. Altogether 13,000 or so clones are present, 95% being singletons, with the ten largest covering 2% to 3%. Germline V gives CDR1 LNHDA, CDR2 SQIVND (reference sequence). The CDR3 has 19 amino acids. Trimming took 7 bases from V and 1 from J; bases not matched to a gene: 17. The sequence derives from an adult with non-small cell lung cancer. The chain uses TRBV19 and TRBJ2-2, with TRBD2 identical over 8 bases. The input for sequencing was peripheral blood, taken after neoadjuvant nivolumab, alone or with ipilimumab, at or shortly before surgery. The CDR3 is CASTIRGGPREVNTGELFF. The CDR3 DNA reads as TGTGCCAGTACTATTCGGGGGGGCCCGAGGGAGGTGAACACCGGGGAGCTGTTTTTT.